This record looks at one TCR beta chain sequence and its context. The antigen is undetermined. This sample is drawn from a study of cytomegalovirus exposure and HLA in healthy donors. On the study more broadly: The same platform was used for the 130 or so validation repertoires as for the 600 to 700 first-cohort repertoires, as reported in a later analysis.

Whole-study findings and limits: Most observed TCR sequences were rare, whereas some public TCRs were detected in many donors. It was 164 TCR beta chains that were listed as cytomegalovirus-associated. A later analysis found first-cohort TCR clusters tended to co-occur in the 130 or so validation repertoires.

Sequencing used immunoSEQ multiplex PCR; TCRdb keeps in-frame clones, though not all of them. The sample carries 250,000 to 400,000 clones, 88% recorded once. V lost 1 base, J lost 1 base, and 3 bases lay in between. The CDR3 consists of 12 residues. The germline V gene has CDR1 SGHKS and CDR2 YYEKEE (reference sequence). Sample: PBMCs. The rearrangement links TRBV5-5 to TRBJ2-7; D is undetermined. This TCR derives from a young man in good health and CMV-seronegative. CDR3 protein: CASSLLSYEQYF. The CDR3 bases are TGTGCCAGCAGCTTGCTGTCCTACGAGCAGTACTTC.